This T cell receptor beta chain was identified in a study of CD8 T cells in Susac syndrome. The wider study: Of the sequenced Susac syndrome patients, more than five had active disease and fewer than ten were in remission. Patients with Susac syndrome had blood drawn and were at that point therapy-naive, on corticosteroids, or on intravenous immunoglobulin alone. Study conclusions and caveats: In Susac syndrome, CD4+ T cell repertoires lacked any clonal expansion.

Losses at the gene ends were 5 bases for V and 8 bases for J; bases not matched to a gene: 12. The CDR3 extends over 15 amino acids. The germline V gene encodes CDR1 MNHEY and CDR2 SVGAGI. When the RNA was reverse transcribed, random hexamers were used with an input of 0.5 to 1 ug. The immunoSEQ assay covered 54 Vbeta and 13 Jbeta segments for CDR3. TCRdb recomputed calls from the immunoSEQ multiplex PCR reads with MiXCR, one row per CDR3 protein. The sample records about 190,000 distinct CDR3 sequences, 90% to 97% being singletons. Worth noting for this clonotype: Its specificity is not known.

The chain carries TRBV6-5 and TRBJ1-2; 9 nucleotides line up with TRBD1. The receptor's source is a human donor with Susac syndrome. Sequencing input: CD4+ T cells from PBMCs. This CDR3 reads CASSPTGTGRFGYTF. In nucleotides, the CDR3 is TGTGCCAGCAGTCCTACCGGGACAGGGAGATTCGGCTACACCTTC.